This record concerns one TCR beta chain sequence. The antigen remains undetermined. V shed 1 base and J shed 3 bases, with 7 bases lying between them. The CDR3 runs 13 residues. Germline lookup yields CDR1 SGHNT and CDR2 YENEEA. These data come from a study of radiotherapy plus CTLA-4 blockade in lung cancer. Study outcomes and limitations: After radiotherapy and ipilimumab, tumor-derived clones expanded in peripheral blood. Early blood T cell clone dynamics reportedly forecast response best, with interferon-beta.

The assay was immunoSEQ multiplex PCR, and TCRdb's table has in-frame clones only and misses some. The table has tens of thousands of clones, 70% to 90% seen once; the top ten hold less than 9.5%. The chain combines TRBV11-3 with TRBJ2-7; D is uncertain. Sequencing was performed on peripheral blood, taken from a patient treated with radiotherapy plus ipilimumab. The origin of this receptor is a human donor with non-small cell lung cancer whose response to radiotherapy plus ipilimumab could not be evaluated. The CDR3 sequence: CASSLGERYEQYF. CDR3 in DNA: TGTGCCAGCAGCTTAGGTGAGCGCTACGAGCAGTACTTC.